The entry below gives a single T cell receptor beta chain sequence along with its context. The CDR3 is 13 residues long. Trimming took 4 bases from V and 3 from J, leaving 10 bases between them. The germline V gene has CDR1 MNHEY and CDR2 SVGAGI. The sample comes from a study of control samples from healthy donors and cancer patients. The repertoire was sequenced with immunoSEQ multiplex PCR; TCRdb's copy has only in-frame clones and lacks some. The table shows about 220,000 clones, with roughly 94% occurring only once. The V and J genes are TRBV6-5 and TRBJ2-7; possibly TRBD2 for D (6 bases). Sequencing used blood. This receptor was taken from a man aged 50-59 years in good health. CDR3 amino acids: CASSSLALYEQYF. The CDR3 DNA reads as TGTGCCAGCAGTTCCCTAGCGCTCTACGAGCAGTACTTC.